These 29 T cell receptor beta chains share one sample of origin, sequenced in a study of cytomegalovirus exposure and HLA in healthy donors. The PCR contained 60 Vbeta and 13 Jbeta primers. Using immunoSEQ multiplex PCR, the repertoire was profiled, and TCRdb retains in-frame clones only, with some absent. The sample records around 160,000 clones, about 73% being singletons. Sequencing was performed on PBMCs. The origin of the receptors is a man aged 35-49 years in good health and CMV-seropositive.

J is TRBJ2-5 and V is TRBV7-9; TRBD2 matches 7 bases. V lost 4 bases and J lost 1; bases outside the gene matches: 9. Germline-derived CDR1 and CDR2 are SEHNR and FQNEAQ (reference sequence). This CDR3 is built from 16 residues. The DNA of the CDR3 is TGTGCCAGCAGCTCAACGGGAGGCAGCCTCCAAGAGACCCAGTACTTC. Translation gives CASSSTGGSLQETQYF.

The chain is built from TRBV6-1 and TRBJ2-7; the match to TRBD2 covers 8 bases. The CDR3 is 15 residues long. Germline V lookup: CDR1 MNHNS, CDR2 SASEGT. Trimming removed 5 bases from V and 3 bases from J; junction bases left unmatched: 9. In nucleotides, the CDR3 is TGTGCCAGCAGTTCCCGGGTAGCGGGGAACTACGAGCAGTACTTC. Residues: CASSSRVAGNYEQYF.

The chain recombines TRBV27 with TRBJ2-4; possibly TRBD1 for D (6 bases). The germline V gene has CDR1 MNHEY and CDR2 SMNVEV (reference sequence). The CDR3 is made up of 14 amino acids. Between the trimmed V and J ends, which lost 3 bases and 8 bases, there was a span of 14 bases. CDR3 bases: TGTGCCAGCAGTTTTAGAGGGGGTACGGACATTCAGTACTTC. Its protein product is CASSFRGGTDIQYF.

CDR3 residues: CASSLPTSGVSYNEQFF. The CDR3 DNA is TGTGCCAGCAGCTTACCAACTAGCGGGGTATCCTACAATGAGCAGTTCTTC. V and J are TRBV9 and TRBJ2-1, with 10 bases identical to TRBD2. Looked up from germline, CDR1 is SGDLS and CDR2 is YYNGEE. The ends lost 4 bases at V and 1 base at J; junction bases unmatched: 8. The CDR3 consists of 17 residues. The whole variable domain, remainder taken from reference TRBV9 and TRBJ2-1, is DSGVTQTPKHLITATGQRVTLRCSPRSGDLSVYWYQQSLDQGLQFLIQYYNGEERAKGNILERFSAQQFPDLHSELNLSSLELGDSALYFCASSLPTSGVSYNEQFFGPGTRLTVL.

The rearrangement links TRBV29-1 to TRBJ1-3; D gene uncertain. The CDR3 runs 12 residues. V was trimmed by 4 bases and J by 0 bases, leaving 4 bases between them. The germline V gene encodes CDR1 SQVTM and CDR2 ANQGSEA. For the CDR3, the DNA is TGCAGCGTTGCTCCCTCTGGAAACACCATATATTTT. Translation: CSVAPSGNTIYF. Looking up the rest from reference TRBV29-1 and TRBJ1-3 gives the full variable domain: SAVISQKPSRDICQRGTSLTIQCQVDSQVTMMFWYRQQPGQSLTLIATANQGSEATYESGFVIDKFPISRPNLTFSTLTVSNMSPEDSSIYLCSVAPSGNTIYFGEGSWLTVV.

V gene TRBV6-4 combines with J gene TRBJ1-1; no firm D call. The V gene lost 8 bases and the J gene lost 7 bases, with 11 bases spanning the gap. The CDR3 runs to 11 residues. Germline assignment: CDR1 MRHNA and CDR2 SNTAGT. The CDR3 here is CASDFRDEAFF. CDR3 DNA sequence: TGTGCCAGCGATTTCCGAGATGAAGCTTTCTTT.

The J gene is TRBJ2-6, the V gene TRBV19; TRBD1 aligns across 7 bases. The J segment lost 4 bases and the V segment lost 7 bases, leaving 7 bases of the junction unmatched. CDR1 and CDR2 from the germline V gene are LNHDA and SQIVND (reference sequence). The CDR3 runs 15 residues. The CDR3 DNA sequence: TGTGCCAGTACCCTACAGGGGACCGGGGCCAACGTCCTGACTTTC. Protein sequence: CASTLQGTGANVLTF.

The chain uses TRBV7-8 and TRBJ2-3; weak D call: TRBD2 (5 bases). Per germline, CDR1 SGHVS and CDR2 FQNEAQ. V was trimmed by 2 bases and J by 3 bases, leaving 15 bases between them. This CDR3 is built from 16 residues. CDR3 sequence: CASSLMRASLTDTQYF. The CDR3 DNA reads as TGTGCCAGCAGCTTAATGAGGGCCTCGTTGACAGATACGCAGTATTTT.

The gene calls are TRBV6-1 and TRBJ2-1; 8 positions match TRBD2. The CDR3 runs to 15 residues. Germline assignment: CDR1 MNHNS and CDR2 SASEGT. The V gene end was trimmed by 5 bases and the J gene end by 0 bases; junction bases not matched to a gene: 3. The CDR3 DNA reads TGTGCCAGCAGTCCCAGCGGGAGCTCCTACAATGAGCAGTTCTTC. Residues: CASSPSGSSYNEQFF.

The CDR3 reads CAWSVGLESEQFF. The CDR3, as DNA: TGTGCCTGGAGTGTCGGACTAGAGAGTGAGCAGTTCTTC. This chain links TRBV30 with TRBJ2-1; 7 bases fit TRBD2. This CDR3 has 13 residues. After removal of 0 bases from V and 9 bases from J, the junction contained 5 bases not matched to a gene. Per the germline V gene, CDR1 is GTSNPN and CDR2 is SVGIG (reference sequence).

This clone was found a few times. The chain uses TRBV2 and TRBJ2-2; TRBD2 agrees at 7 bases. The CDR3 is 13 amino acids. CDR1 SNHLY and CDR2 FYNNEI come from the germline V gene. The V gene end was trimmed by 7 bases and the J gene end by 4 bases; junction bases not matched to a gene: 3. The CDR3 region has the DNA TGTGCCAGCACGCGGGAGACCACCGGGGAGCTGTTTTTT. Encoded protein: CASTRETTGELFF.

The rearrangement uses TRBV18 and TRBJ1-4; 7 bases map to TRBD1. CDR3 length: 15 residues. Germline CDR1 KGHSH, CDR2 LQKENI. The V gene end was trimmed by 3 bases and the J gene end by 6 bases; junction bases not matched to a gene: 7. The CDR3 region has the DNA TGTGCCAGCTCACCGGACAGGCAGTGGGATGAAAAACTGTTTTTT. This gives the protein CASSPDRQWDEKLFF.

The CDR3 spells CASSVAGASTDTQYF. The CDR3 DNA reads as TGTGCCAGCAGCGTAGCAGGGGCGAGCACAGATACGCAGTATTTT. The chain combines TRBV9 with TRBJ2-3, with D tentatively TRBD1 (6 bases). The germline V gene has CDR1 SGDLS and CDR2 YYNGEE. This CDR3 is 15 amino acids long. Trimming removed 0 bases at V and 0 bases at J, with 8 bases between.

This chain connects TRBV5-1 to TRBJ2-1, with TRBD1 identical over 7 bases. The CDR3 sequence is 15 residues long. Per germline, CDR1 SGHRS and CDR2 YFSETQ. V lost 3 bases and J lost 2; bases outside the gene matches: 5. The CDR3 nucleotides read TGCGCCAGCAGCTGGACAGGTGACCCCTACAATGAGCAGTTCTTC. Its translation: CASSWTGDPYNEQFF.

The chain carries TRBV28 and TRBJ1-5, with a possible D match to TRBD1 (6 bases). CDR3 size: 14 residues. V was cut by 4 bases and J by 7 bases, with 14 bases left in between. From germline, CDR1 is MDHEN and CDR2 SYDVKM. The CDR3 here is CASSSSGRGQPQHF. CDR3 DNA: TGTGCCAGCAGTTCGTCAGGGAGGGGGCAGCCCCAGCATTTT.

The chain has TRBV4-2 and TRBJ1-6; 8 bases agree with TRBD1. Per the germline V gene, CDR1 is LGHNA and CDR2 is YNFKEQ. The J segment lost 5 bases and the V segment lost 2 bases, leaving 2 bases of the junction unmatched. The CDR3 has 15 amino acids. The CDR3 sequence is CASSQQTGDNSPLHF. The CDR3 DNA sequence: TGTGCCAGCAGCCAACAGACAGGGGATAATTCACCCCTCCACTTT.

Worth noting for this clone: The junction departs from germline at one end; a sequencing error may be responsible. The chain couples TRBV7-2 to TRBJ2-7, with a possible D match to TRBD2 (5 bases). Germline values: CDR1 SGHTA, CDR2 FQGNSA. The CDR3 loop spans 16 amino acids. CDR3 DNA sequence: TGTGTCAGCAGCTTTGGACTCCCTCACGCCTCCTACGAGCAGTACTTC. Translating it yields CVSSFGLPHASYEQYF.

The chain recombines TRBV2 with TRBJ1-3; 7 bases match TRBD1. The germline CDR1 and CDR2 sequences are SNHLY and FYNNEI. The CDR3 totals 15 residues. V trimming: 7 bases; J trimming: 0 bases; junction bases outside the gene matches: 6. This CDR3 reads CASTTGVSSGNTIYF. The CDR3 DNA reads as TGTGCCAGCACCACAGGGGTATCCTCTGGAAACACCATATATTTT.

The chain couples TRBV6-4 to TRBJ1-1; D is perhaps TRBD1 (5 bases). The CDR3 runs 13 residues. V was cut by 2 bases and J by 8 bases, with 12 bases left in between. Germline V gene data show CDR1 as MRHNA and CDR2 as SNTAGT. The CDR3 region has the DNA TGTGCCAGCAGTGACCAGGGCCAGGGAGAAGCTTTCTTT. It specifies CASSDQGQGEAFF.

This clone was detected only a few times. This sequence joins TRBV7-6 and TRBJ1-1, with TRBD1 matching 8 bases. The CDR3 loop spans 17 amino acids. CDR1 and CDR2 from the germline V gene are SGHVS and FNYEAQ. Trimming at V came to 0 bases and at J to 4 bases, leaving 10 bases not matched to a gene. Here the CDR3 DNA reads TGTGCCAGCAGCTTAGCGGAGGCAGGGGGCTCTGGCACTGAAGCTTTCTTT. It encodes CASSLAEAGGSGTEAFF.

The J gene is TRBJ1-2, the V gene TRBV10-1, with 7 positions matching TRBD1. Germline values: CDR1 WNHNN, CDR2 SYGVQD (reference sequence). Unmatched junction bases numbered 13, after V lost 9 bases and J lost 6 bases. This CDR3 region has 14 residues. The DNA for the CDR3 is TGCGCCAGTGGGACAGTCTGTATCCTCGATGGCTACACCTTC. Translated, it gives CASGTVCILDGYTF.

V gene TRBV7-3 combines with J gene TRBJ1-1, with no clear D. Germline assignment: CDR1 SGHTA and CDR2 FQGTGA. The CDR3 is made up of 15 amino acids. The germline V and J ends were trimmed by 6 bases and 3 bases, with 17 bases remaining between them. The CDR3 sequence is CASRRDGSTYTEAFF. The CDR3 DNA reads TGTGCCAGCAGACGAGACGGGAGCACTTACACTGAAGCTTTCTTT.

The rearrangement links TRBV18 to TRBJ2-1; D perhaps matches TRBD1 (5 bases). Trimming left V 3 bases short and J 7 bases short, with 13 bases between. This CDR3 spans 14 amino acids. Germline CDR1 is KGHSH and CDR2 is LQKENI. The CDR3 sequence: CASSPGQGWNEQFF. CDR3 nucleotides: TGTGCCAGCTCACCGGGTCAGGGATGGAATGAGCAGTTCTTC.

This chain uses TRBV5-1 with TRBJ2-7, with TRBD1 matching 10 bases. The germline gives CDR1 SGHRS, CDR2 YFSETQ. CDR3 length: 14 residues. With 4 bases clipped from V and 2 bases from J, the junction kept 3 bases outside the gene matches. The CDR3 loop reads CASSPGQGAYEQYF. CDR3 bases: TGCGCCAGCAGCCCAGGACAGGGGGCCTACGAGCAGTACTTC.

This clone was seen more than once but under ten times. CDR3: CASSLASRVDGYTF. The CDR3 DNA sequence: TGTGCCAGCAGCTTGGCGTCCAGGGTAGATGGCTACACCTTC. V usage is TRBV5-4 and J usage is TRBJ1-2; D perhaps matches TRBD1 (5 bases). The CDR3 spans 14 residues. Germline V lookup: CDR1 SGHNT, CDR2 YYREEE (reference sequence). V was cut by 0 bases and J by 6 bases, with 12 bases left in between.

A few counts support this clone. The chain employs TRBV5-6 and TRBJ2-5; 11 bases map to TRBD2. Germline CDR1 and CDR2: SGHDT and YYEEEE. The CDR3 is 16 residues long. Trimming at V came to 2 bases and at J to 1 base, leaving 4 bases not matched to a gene. The CDR3 DNA sequence: TGTGCCAGCAGCTTCTTAGCGGGAGGGAGCCAAGAGACCCAGTACTTC. This gives the protein CASSFLAGGSQETQYF.

The chain recombines TRBV11-2 with TRBJ2-5, with D perhaps matching TRBD1 (5 bases). Germline-derived CDR1 and CDR2 are SGHAT and FQNNGV. V lost 3 bases to trimming and J lost 3 bases, with 20 bases between them. There are 17 residues in the CDR3. The DNA of the CDR3 is TGTGCCAGCAGCTTGAATTTAGATTGGCAGGACAAAGAGACCCAGTACTTC. It codes for CASSLNLDWQDKETQYF.

The chain uses TRBV19 and TRBJ2-1; D not resolved. In germline, CDR1 is LNHDA, CDR2 SQIVND (reference sequence). This CDR3 has 15 amino acids. The germline V and J ends were trimmed by 9 bases and 5 bases, with 20 bases remaining between them. Written as DNA, the CDR3 is TGTGCCAGCAGGTGGAAGTCCCCGGTCGACAATGAGCAGTTCTTC. This sequence encodes CASRWKSPVDNEQFF.

The gene calls are TRBV6-5 and TRBJ2-5; TRBD2 agrees at 8 bases. CDR3 length: 14 residues. Per the germline V gene, CDR1 is MNHEY and CDR2 is SVGAGI. The V segment lost 4 bases and the J segment 2 bases; nucleotides outside the gene matches: 3. CDR3 sequence (DNA): TGTGCCAGCAGTTTGGGACTAGGACAAGAGACCCAGTACTTC. Amino acids: CASSLGLGQETQYF.